One T cell receptor beta chain is described in this entry. A single count supports this clonotype. This clone's antigen is unknown. The input lacks base qualities; no much larger clone sits a single base away. One read alone is a weak basis. TCR beta CDR3 regions were amplified from RNA transcripts. The TCR CDR3 was subjected to a first round of RT-PCR using the HTBI primer set and the Qiagen OneStep RT-PCR kit. Libraries were constructed in a second round of multiplex PCR, after which size selection and purification were carried out. Libraries were sequenced paired-end with 100 bp reads on an Illumina HiSeq2000. The authors' pipeline ran thus. SOAPnuke was used to process the raw data, removing reads that contained adapters or uncalled bases, had a mean Phred below 15, or lacked an exact match to the constant primer or identifier. High-quality paired reads were merged with COPE v1.2.5, and unique nucleotide sequences were defined as clonotypes. Clonotypes were aligned to IMGT TRBV, TRBD and TRBJ reference segments using MiTCR v1.1. Analysis was restricted to V-J combinations with a frequency above 0.0001, which covered roughly 99% of repertoires. A TCS score was defined as the ratio of F50 (clonal expansion) to E x V (chaos), with BLOSUM62-based TCRdist applied between CDR3 peptides within each V-J. Welch's t-statistics and random forest reduced 450 to 600 V-J features to roughly 13, which were used in a naive Bayes classifier (R e1071). TCRdb cleaned the public reads at Q25 with fastp, built clones with MiXCR and kept in-frame beta chains. All rows with the same CDR3 protein become a single entry with the most common DNA and genes. The V and J calls shown here were made by TCRdb, not taken from the authors' results. Across this sample there are about 640,000 distinct CDR3 sequences, with 20% to 25% seen only once. The ten top clones hold 34% of the sample.

In the ophthalmopathy patients, disease was moderately to severely active, with a Clinical Activity Score of 3 or more, a NOSPECS grade of 4 or more, and a duration of less than 3 months. Patients with uncontrolled infections, other autoimmune diseases, pregnancy or lactation were excluded. Diagnoses relied on clinical symptoms, serum thyroxine and TRAb, thyroid ultrasound and orbital computed tomography. PBMCs were isolated from more than 9 ml of fresh peripheral blood by Ficoll-Paque density gradient centrifugation. Trizol reagent was used to extract total RNA, and RNA quality was then checked on an Agilent 2100 Bioanalyzer. The data stem from a study of T cells in Graves' hyperthyroidism and ophthalmopathy (dated by TCRdb to the late 2010s). Context from the whole study: Peripheral blood was sampled at the time of initial diagnosis, prior to any treatment. After blood sampling, hyperthyroidism patients were treated with methimazole at a starting dose of 30 mg daily, and ophthalmopathy patients were treated with high-dose intravenous methylprednisolone. Thyroid tissue and blood T-cell repertoires from six Graves' hyperthyroidism patients were also compared in the study. Prospective prediction of ophthalmopathy was tested in an independent validation cohort of approximately 19 hyperthyroidism patients and approximately 17 patients who later progressed to ophthalmopathy. The roughly 100 discovery patients were randomly split 7:3 into training and test sets. A discovery cohort of around 100 patients, 43 with Graves' ophthalmopathy and 55 to 60 with stable Graves' hyperthyroidism, was used to find distinguishing TCR V-J signatures. The paper describes TCR Vbeta CDR3 sequencing of 140 or so peripheral blood samples, made up of 43 ophthalmopathy patients, around 73 hyperthyroidism patients and some 17 progressor patients. On the study overall, not on this receptor specifically: Most expanded thyroid clonotypes (frequency above 0.001) were also detected in blood, suggesting blood repertoires may reflect thyroid immune responses. A model built on a 13 V-J signature distinguished ophthalmopathy from stable hyperthyroidism, reaching about 88% sensitivity and 81% to 83% specificity in cross-validation and 80%/75% in testing. Sample size was not statistically predetermined, and blinding of investigators to group allocation was not performed. In validation, progression to ophthalmopathy was predicted by the model with 65% to 71% sensitivity and 72% to 80% specificity, a median of about 6.8 months before onset.

From V the trimming removes 4 bases and from J it removes 3 bases, while the gene matches leave 6 bases of the junction unaccounted for. The germline V gene sets CDR1 to SGHRS and CDR2 to YFSETQ. From cysteine to phenylalanine, the CDR3 is 17 amino acids long. Only CDR3 DNA remains: 51 bases, in frame from the first base. This TCR was sampled from a man under 40 with Graves' ophthalmopathy. The chain uses TRBV5-1 and TRBJ2-2, and 13 junction bases match TRBD2. The sequenced sample was blood. The encoded CDR3 is CASSVRTSGRDTGELFF. The base sequence is TGCGCCAGCAGCGTCCGGACTAGCGGGAGAGACACCGGGGAGCTGTTTTTT.